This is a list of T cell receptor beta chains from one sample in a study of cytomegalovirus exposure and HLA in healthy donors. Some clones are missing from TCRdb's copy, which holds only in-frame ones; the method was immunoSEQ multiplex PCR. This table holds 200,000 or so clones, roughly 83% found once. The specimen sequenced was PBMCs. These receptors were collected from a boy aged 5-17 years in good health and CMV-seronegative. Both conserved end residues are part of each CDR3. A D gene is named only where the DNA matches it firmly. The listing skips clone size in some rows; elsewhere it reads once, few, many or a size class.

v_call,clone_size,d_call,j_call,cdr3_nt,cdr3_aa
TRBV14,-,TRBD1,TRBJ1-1,TGTGCCAGCAGCCAACGGACAGGGAGGGACACTGAAGCTTTCTTT,CASSQRTGRDTEAFF
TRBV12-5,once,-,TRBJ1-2,TGTGCTAGTGGAACTAGGATAGAAGTTGGCTACACCTTC,CASGTRIEVGYTF
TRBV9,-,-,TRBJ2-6,TGTGCCAGCAGCGCGCCCTTCCACTATTCTGGGGCCAACGTCCTGACTTTC,CASSAPFHYSGANVLTF
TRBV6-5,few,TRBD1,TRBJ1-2,TGTGCCAGCAGACCCGGGACAGAAGACCCCTATGGCTACACCTTC,CASRPGTEDPYGYTF
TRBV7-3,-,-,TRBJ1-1,TGTGCCAGCAGCTTACGTAGGGGATCGGACACTGAAGCTTTCTTT,CASSLRRGSDTEAFF
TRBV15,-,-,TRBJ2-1,TGTGCCACCAGCAGAGGCGGAAGGGGGAATGAGCAGTTCTTC,CATSRGGRGNEQFF
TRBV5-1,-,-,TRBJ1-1,TGCGCCAGCAGCCTGGAGGAAACCCGATCGGGGACTGAAGCTTTCTTT,CASSLEETRSGTEAFF
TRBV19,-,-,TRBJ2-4,TGTGCCAGTAGGCCAGGGGGGACAGCCAAAAACATTCAGTACTTC,CASRPGGTAKNIQYF
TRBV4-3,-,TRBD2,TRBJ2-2,TGCGCCAGCAGCCAAGATGGCCCCGTACGGGGGGGCCTGCGGGAGCTGTTTTTT,CASSQDGPVRGGLRELFF
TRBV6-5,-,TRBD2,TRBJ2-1,TGTGCCAGCAGTTACCAGCGGGGCGTATCCAATGAGCAGTTCTTC,CASSYQRGVSNEQFF
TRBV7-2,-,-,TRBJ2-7,TGTGCCAGCAGCTTAGGGGGGGACCCTAGCTCCTACGAGCAGTACTTC,CASSLGGDPSSYEQYF
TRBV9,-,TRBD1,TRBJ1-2,TGTGCCAGCGGGGACAGGGGGAATGGCTACACCTTC,CASGDRGNGYTF
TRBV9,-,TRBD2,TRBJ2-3,TGTGCCAGCAGCGTAGACGCAGCGGGGAGGTTCACAGATACGCAGTATTTT,CASSVDAAGRFTDTQYF
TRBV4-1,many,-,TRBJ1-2,TGCGCCAGCAGCCAGGGAGCTAACTATGGCTACACCTTC,CASSQGANYGYTF
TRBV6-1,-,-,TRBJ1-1,TGTGCCAGCAGTCAGGTTTCAGCGAACACTGAAGCTTTCTTT,CASSQVSANTEAFF
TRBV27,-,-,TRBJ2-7,TGTGCCAGCAGTTTTGGGGGGGCGTCCTACGAGCAGTACTTC,CASSFGGASYEQYF
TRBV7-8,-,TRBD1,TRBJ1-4,TGTGCCAGCAGCTTAAGGGGGCGCGGTGAAAAACTGTTTTTT,CASSLRGRGEKLFF
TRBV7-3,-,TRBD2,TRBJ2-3,TGTGCCAGCAGCCGTACTAGCGGGAGGACAGATACGCAGTATTTT,CASSRTSGRTDTQYF
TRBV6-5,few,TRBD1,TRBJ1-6,TGTGCCAGCAGACTGGGACAGGGGAGTTCACCCCTCCACTTT,CASRLGQGSSPLHF
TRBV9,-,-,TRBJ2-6,TGTGCCAGCAGCGTGCTCAGGGATGATTCTGGGGCCAACGTCCTGACTTTC,CASSVLRDDSGANVLTF
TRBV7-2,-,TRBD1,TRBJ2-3,TGTGCCAGCAGCTTAACAGGGGGAGATACGCAGTATTTT,CASSLTGGDTQYF
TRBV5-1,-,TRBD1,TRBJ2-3,TGCGCCAGCAGCTTGATAGGGACAGGGGGTCTACTCACAGATACGCAGTATTTT,CASSLIGTGGLLTDTQYF
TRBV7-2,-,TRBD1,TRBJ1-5,TGTGCCAGCAGCCCAACGGGACAGTATAGCAATCAGCCCCAGCATTTT,CASSPTGQYSNQPQHF
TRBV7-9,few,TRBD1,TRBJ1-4,TGTGCCAGCAGCTTAGATGGGACAGGCAATGAAAAACTGTTTTTT,CASSLDGTGNEKLFF
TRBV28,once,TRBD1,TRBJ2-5,TGTGCCAGCAGTCAATACAGGGGGTCGGAGACCCAGTACTTC,CASSQYRGSETQYF
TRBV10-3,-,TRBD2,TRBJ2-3,TGTGCCATCAGTCAGCTAGCGGGGGTGGCAGATACGCAGTATTTT,CAISQLAGVADTQYF
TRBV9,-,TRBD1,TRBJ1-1,TGTGCCAGCAGCGAGGACAGGGGGAACACTGAAGCTTTCTTT,CASSEDRGNTEAFF
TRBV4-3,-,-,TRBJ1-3,TGCGCCAGCAGCCAAGAACTTCTCTACTCTGGAAACACCATATATTTT,CASSQELLYSGNTIYF
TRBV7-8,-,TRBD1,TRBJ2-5,TGTGCCAGCAGAGAGGGACAGGGGGCTTGGAAGACCCAGTACTTC,CASREGQGAWKTQYF
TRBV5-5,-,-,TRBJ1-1,TGTGCCAGCAGCTTGGAAGGAGCCAGTGGGGCTTTCTTT,CASSLEGASGAFF
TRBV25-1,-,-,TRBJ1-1,TGTGCCAGCAGGCCCGGATGGGGGGGCACGGACACTGAAGCTTTCTTT,CASRPGWGGTDTEAFF
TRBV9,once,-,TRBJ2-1,TGTGCCAGCAGCGCCGAGGTTGCAGGGTACCCCTACAATGAGCAGTTCTTC,CASSAEVAGYPYNEQFF
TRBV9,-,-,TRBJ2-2,TGTGCCAGCAACGAGGACAGCACCGGGGAGCTGTTTTTT,CASNEDSTGELFF
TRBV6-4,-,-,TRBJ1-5,TGTGCCAGCAGTCATCGGGGGGCGAATAGCAATCAGCCCCAGCATTTT,CASSHRGANSNQPQHF
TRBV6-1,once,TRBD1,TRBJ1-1,TGTGCCAGCAGTGAACGACAGGGGTGGAGTGAAGCTTTCTTT,CASSERQGWSEAFF
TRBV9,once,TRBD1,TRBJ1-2,TGTGCCAGCAGCTCCGGACAGGGTGGCTACACCTTC,CASSSGQGGYTF
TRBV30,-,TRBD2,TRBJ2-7,TGTGCCTGGAAGAGTCGCGGGAGCGGTTGGTACGAGCAGTACTTC,CAWKSRGSGWYEQYF
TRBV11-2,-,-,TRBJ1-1,TGTGCCAGCAGCTCCTACACTGAAGCTTTCTTT,CASSSYTEAFF
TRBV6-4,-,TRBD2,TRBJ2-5,TGTGCCAGCAGAGGACTAGCGGAGACCCAGTACTTC,CASRGLAETQYF
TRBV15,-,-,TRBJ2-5,TGTGCCACCAGAGACTGGCCCGAAGAGACCCAGTACTTC,CATRDWPEETQYF
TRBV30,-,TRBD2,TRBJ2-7,TGTGCCTGGAGTATTGAATCAAGACTAGCGGGAGTCTCTAACGAGCAGTACTTC,CAWSIESRLAGVSNEQYF
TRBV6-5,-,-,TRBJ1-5,TGTGCCAGTTCTCCGGCGGGGGGAAGCAATCAGCCCCAGCATTTT,CASSPAGGSNQPQHF
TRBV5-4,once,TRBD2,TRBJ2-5,TGTGCCAGCTGGACTAGCGATGAAGAGACCCAGTACTTC,CASWTSDEETQYF
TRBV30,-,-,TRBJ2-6,TGTGCCTGGAGCCTGGGTGTAGGAGGGGCGCAAGGGGCCAACGTCCTGACTTTC,CAWSLGVGGAQGANVLTF
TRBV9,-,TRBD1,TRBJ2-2,TGTGCCAGCAGCGGACGACAGGGGGCCACCGGGGAGCTGTTTTTT,CASSGRQGATGELFF
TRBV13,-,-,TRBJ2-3,TGTGCCAGCAGCCTTACAAGCACAGATACGCAGTATTTT,CASSLTSTDTQYF
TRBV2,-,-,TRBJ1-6,TGTGCCAGGTCAGGGTTTGGCTCCTATAATTCACCCCTCCACTTT,CARSGFGSYNSPLHF
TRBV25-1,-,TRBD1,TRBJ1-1,TGTGCCAGCAGTAAACAGGGGTACACTGAAGCTTTCTTT,CASSKQGYTEAFF